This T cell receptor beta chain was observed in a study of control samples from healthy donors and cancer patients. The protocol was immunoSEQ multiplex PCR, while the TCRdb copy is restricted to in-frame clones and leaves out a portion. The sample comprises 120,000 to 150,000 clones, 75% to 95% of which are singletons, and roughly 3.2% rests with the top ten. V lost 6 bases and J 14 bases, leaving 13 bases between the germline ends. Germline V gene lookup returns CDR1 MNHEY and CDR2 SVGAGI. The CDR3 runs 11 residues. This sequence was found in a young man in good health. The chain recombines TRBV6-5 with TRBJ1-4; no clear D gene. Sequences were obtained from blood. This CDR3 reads CASSHTIRLFF. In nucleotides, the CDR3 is TGTGCCAGCAGCCATACCATCCGGCTGTTTTTT.